This note documents a single T cell receptor (beta chain) sequence. This sample stems from a study of blood T cell repertoires in COVID-19. Study in general: COVID-19 samples collected from the United States, Italy and Spain covered acute and convalescent phases. The cDNA or gDNA used as material had been derived from T cells, B-cell-depleted T cells, or PBMCs.

In the study's own analysis: Amplification of reference gene primers provided the estimated nucleated cell counts. Profiling relied on immunoSEQ multiplex PCR, and the TCRdb table lists in-frame clones only, not all of them. V, J and clone size are taken as reported in that table, and D and trimming were inferred from the DNA itself. This repertoire shows 250,000 to 300,000 clones, 80% to 90% found once; its top ten account for about a tenth. The CDR3 is made up of 18 amino acids. The V call is TRBV21-1, the J call TRBJ2-3; the table's D call of TRBD2 was not tested on the DNA. TRBV21-1 is a documented pseudogene. The source is a woman aged 70-85 years with COVID-19, enrolled during active disease. Input material: peripheral blood. CDR3 region: CASSKWSGRARCLDTQYF. The CDR3 DNA reads TGTGCCAGCAGCAAATGGAGCGGGAGGGCCCGGTGTTTAGATACGCAGTATTTT.